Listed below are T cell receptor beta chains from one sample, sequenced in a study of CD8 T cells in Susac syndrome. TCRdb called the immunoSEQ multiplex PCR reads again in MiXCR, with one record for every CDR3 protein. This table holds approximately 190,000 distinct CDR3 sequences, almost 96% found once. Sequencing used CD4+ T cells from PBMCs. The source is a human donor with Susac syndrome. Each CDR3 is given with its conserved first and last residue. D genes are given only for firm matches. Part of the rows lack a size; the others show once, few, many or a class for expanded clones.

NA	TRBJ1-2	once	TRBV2	CASGGFRGNYGYTF	TGTGCCAGCGGGGGATTTCGGGGGAACTATGGCTACACCTTC
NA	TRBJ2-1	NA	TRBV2	CASRARGGYNEQFF	TGTGCCAGCCGCGCGAGGGGGGGCTACAATGAGCAGTTCTTC
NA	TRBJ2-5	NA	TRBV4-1	CASSQAQGGWETQYF	TGCGCCAGCAGCCAGGCACAGGGTGGGTGGGAGACCCAGTACTTC
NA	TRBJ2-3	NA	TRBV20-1	CSATQQEGRGDTQYF	TGCAGTGCTACACAACAGGAGGGGCGCGGAGATACGCAGTATTTT
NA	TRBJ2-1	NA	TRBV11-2	CASSFLVNNEQFF	TGTGCCAGCAGCTTTTTAGTCAACAATGAGCAGTTCTTC
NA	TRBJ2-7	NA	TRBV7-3	CASSLNAVSGSVQYF	TGTGCCAGCAGCTTAAATGCCGTTTCTGGTTCGGTGCAGTACTTC
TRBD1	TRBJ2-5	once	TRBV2	CASSARGQTLGETQYF	TGTGCCAGCAGTGCCCGGGGACAGACCTTAGGAGAGACCCAGTACTTC
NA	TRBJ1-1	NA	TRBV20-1	CSASPPGLNTEAFF	TGCAGTGCTAGCCCCCCAGGGTTGAACACTGAAGCTTTCTTT
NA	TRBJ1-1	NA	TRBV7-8	CASSSGFLNTEAFF	TGTGCCAGCAGCTCAGGGTTCTTGAACACTGAAGCTTTCTTT
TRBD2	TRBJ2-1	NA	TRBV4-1	CASSQVLAGSYNEQFF	TGCGCCAGCAGCCAAGTCCTAGCGGGCTCCTACAATGAGCAGTTCTTC
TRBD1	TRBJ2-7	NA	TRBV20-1	CSASQGISYEQYF	TGCAGTGCTTCACAGGGGATTTCCTACGAGCAGTACTTC
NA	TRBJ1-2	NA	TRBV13	CASSSRETGAGHYGYTF	TGTGCCAGCAGCTCCCGAGAGACGGGGGCTGGACACTATGGCTACACCTTC
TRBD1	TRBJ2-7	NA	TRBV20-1	CSAGADRVGRGYEQYF	TGCAGTGCTGGGGCCGACAGGGTCGGACGGGGCTACGAGCAGTACTTC
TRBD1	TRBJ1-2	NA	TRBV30	CAWSVTGDGGYTF	TGTGCCTGGAGTGTAACAGGGGATGGGGGCTACACCTTC
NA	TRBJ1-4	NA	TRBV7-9	CASSFPSTTNEKLFF	TGTGCCAGCAGCTTTCCCTCGACAACTAATGAAAAACTGTTTTTT
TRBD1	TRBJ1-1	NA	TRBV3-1	CASSQETRTGGGYTEAFF	TGTGCCAGCAGCCAAGAAACCCGGACAGGGGGCGGTTACACTGAAGCTTTCTTT
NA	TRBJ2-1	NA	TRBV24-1	CATSDSVGYNEQFF	TGTGCCACCAGTGATTCGGTAGGCTACAATGAGCAGTTCTTC
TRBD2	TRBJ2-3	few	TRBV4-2	CASSQGRGLAGRDTQYF	TGTGCCAGCAGCCAAGGACGCGGCCTAGCGGGGAGAGATACGCAGTATTTT
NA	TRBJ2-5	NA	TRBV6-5	CASSYQTSQETQYF	TGTGCCAGCAGTTACCAGACCAGTCAAGAGACCCAGTACTTC
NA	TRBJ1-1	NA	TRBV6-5	CASRTGPHTEAFF	TGTGCCAGCAGGACCGGGCCTCACACTGAAGCTTTCTTT
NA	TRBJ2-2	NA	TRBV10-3	CAISEMAGPHTGELFF	TGTGCCATCAGTGAGATGGCCGGACCCCACACCGGGGAGCTGTTTTTT
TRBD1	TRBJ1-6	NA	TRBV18	CASSHDRDNSPLHF	TGTGCCAGCTCACACGACAGGGATAATTCACCCCTCCACTTT
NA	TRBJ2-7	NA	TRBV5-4	CASRTRDIRAEQYF	TGTGCCAGCAGAACCCGGGACATTCGGGCCGAGCAGTACTTC
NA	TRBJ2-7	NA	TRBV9	CASSVDRSSYEQYF	TGTGCCAGCAGCGTAGACAGGAGCTCCTACGAGCAGTACTTC
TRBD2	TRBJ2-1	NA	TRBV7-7	CASSLDLLAASNEQFF	TGTGCCAGCAGCTTAGACTTACTAGCGGCCTCCAATGAGCAGTTCTTC
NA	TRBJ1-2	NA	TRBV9	CASSVSGTPHTLGYTF	TGTGCCAGCAGCGTATCAGGGACCCCACATACGTTGGGCTACACCTTC
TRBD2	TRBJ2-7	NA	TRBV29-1	CSVSSGGTGEQYF	TGCAGCGTTTCTAGCGGGGGGACGGGCGAGCAGTACTTC
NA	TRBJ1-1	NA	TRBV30	CAWDGLGAEAFF	TGTGCCTGGGACGGGTTGGGGGCTGAAGCTTTCTTT
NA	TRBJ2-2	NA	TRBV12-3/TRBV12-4	CASSYRQADTGELFF	TGTGCCAGCAGTTATCGGCAGGCGGACACCGGGGAGCTGTTTTTT
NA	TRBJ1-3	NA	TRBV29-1	CSVQLSGNTIYF	TGCAGCGTCCAACTCTCTGGAAACACCATATATTTT
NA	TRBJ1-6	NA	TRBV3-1	CASSTRSEGAPLHF	TGTGCCAGCAGTACACGTTCGGAGGGGGCACCCCTCCACTTT
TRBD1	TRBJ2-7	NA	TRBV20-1	CSASPFRGTVEYEQYF	TGCAGTGCTAGCCCCTTCAGAGGGACAGTCGAGTACGAGCAGTACTTC
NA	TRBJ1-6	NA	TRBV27	CASKSSYNSPLHF	TGTGCCAGCAAGAGCTCCTATAATTCACCCCTCCACTTT
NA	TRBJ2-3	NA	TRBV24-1	CATSRGGPADTQYF	TGTGCCACCAGCCGCGGCGGGCCAGCAGATACGCAGTATTTT
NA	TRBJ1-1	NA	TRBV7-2	CASINTEAFF	TGTGCCAGCATCAACACTGAAGCTTTCTTT
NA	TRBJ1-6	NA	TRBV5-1	CASSPTPGRDNSPLHF	TGCGCCAGCAGCCCGACGCCAGGCCGCGATAATTCACCCCTCCACTTT
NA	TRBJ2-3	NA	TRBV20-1	CSAAEGIIFTDTQYF	TGCAGTGCTGCGGAAGGCATCATTTTCACAGATACGCAGTATTTT
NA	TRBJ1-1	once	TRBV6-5	CASSYQLTGTLNTEAFF	TGTGCCAGCAGTTACCAACTCACCGGGACACTGAACACTGAAGCTTTCTTT
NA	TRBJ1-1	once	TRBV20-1	CSARDDSGPEAFF	TGCAGTGCTAGAGATGACAGTGGACCTGAAGCTTTCTTT
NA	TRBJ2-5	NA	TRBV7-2	CASSFSETQYF	TGTGCCAGCAGCTTTTCGGAGACCCAGTACTTC
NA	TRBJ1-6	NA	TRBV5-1	CASSLAGGEDSPLHF	TGCGCCAGCAGCTTGGCCGGGGGTGAAGATTCACCCCTCCACTTT
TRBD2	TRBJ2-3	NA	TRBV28	CASSLDPAGGPDTQYF	TGTGCCAGCAGTTTAGACCCAGCGGGGGGGCCAGATACGCAGTATTTT
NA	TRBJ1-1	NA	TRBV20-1	CSARDSSIGGSEAFF	TGCAGTGCTAGAGATTCTTCGATTGGGGGATCTGAAGCTTTCTTT
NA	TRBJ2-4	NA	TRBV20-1	CSASTGGDIQYF	TGCAGTGCTAGCACAGGGGGGGACATTCAGTACTTC
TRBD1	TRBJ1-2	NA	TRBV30	CAYTGGGYGYTF	TGTGCCTACACAGGGGGAGGATATGGCTACACCTTC
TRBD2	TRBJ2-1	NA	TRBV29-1	CSVESRRTSGGYNEQFF	TGCAGCGTTGAATCCCGGCGTACCAGCGGGGGTTACAATGAGCAGTTCTTC
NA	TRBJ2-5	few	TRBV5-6	CASSLGRLQETQYF	TGTGCCAGCAGCTTAGGGCGGCTCCAAGAGACCCAGTACTTC
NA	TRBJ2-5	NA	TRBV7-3	CASSPGGLETQYF	TGTGCCAGCAGTCCCGGAGGGCTGGAGACCCAGTACTTC
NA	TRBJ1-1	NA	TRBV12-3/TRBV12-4	CASSLGVPEAFF	TGTGCCAGCAGTTTGGGAGTGCCCGAAGCTTTCTTT
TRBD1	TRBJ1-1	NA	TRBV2	CASRPGQGSNTEAFF	TGTGCCAGCAGACCTGGACAGGGGTCGAACACTGAAGCTTTCTTT
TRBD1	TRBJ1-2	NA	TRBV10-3	CAISDPTGGDYGYTF	TGTGCCATCAGTGACCCGACAGGGGGTGACTATGGCTACACCTTC
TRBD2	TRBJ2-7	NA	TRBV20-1	CSAPREGGREQYF	TGCAGTGCCCCCCGGGAGGGAGGTAGAGAGCAGTACTTC
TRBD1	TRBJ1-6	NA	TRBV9	CASSVTGGAFNSPLHF	TGTGCCAGCAGCGTGACAGGGGGCGCGTTTAATTCACCCCTCCACTTT
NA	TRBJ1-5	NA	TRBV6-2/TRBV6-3	CASSYSLGVGNQPQHF	TGTGCCAGCAGTTACTCGTTAGGGGTGGGCAATCAGCCCCAGCATTTT
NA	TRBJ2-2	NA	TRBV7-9	CASKIGGELFF	TGTGCCAGTAAAATAGGCGGGGAGCTGTTTTTT